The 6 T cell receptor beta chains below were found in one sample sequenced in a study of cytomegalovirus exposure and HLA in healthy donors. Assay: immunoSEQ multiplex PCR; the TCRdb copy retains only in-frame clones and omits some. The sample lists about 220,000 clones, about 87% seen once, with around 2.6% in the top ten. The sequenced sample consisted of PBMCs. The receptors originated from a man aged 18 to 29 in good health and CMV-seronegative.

CDR3 protein: CASSPGGGYRAFF. DNA of the CDR3: TGTGCCAGCAGTCCGGGGGGGGGTTACAGGGCTTTCTTT. V usage is TRBV27 and J usage is TRBJ1-1; D may be TRBD1 (5 bases). The CDR3 is made up of 13 amino acids. The V and J ends lost 5 bases and 11 bases respectively, with 18 bases between them. CDR1 is MNHEY, CDR2 SMNVEV, per germline (reference sequence).

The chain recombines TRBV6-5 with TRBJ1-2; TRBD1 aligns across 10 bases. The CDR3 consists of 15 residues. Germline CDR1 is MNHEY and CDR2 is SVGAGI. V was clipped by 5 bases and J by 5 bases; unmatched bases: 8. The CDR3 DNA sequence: TGTGCCAGCAGTAAGGACAGGGGGTACTCGTATGGCTACACCTTC. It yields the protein CASSKDRGYSYGYTF.

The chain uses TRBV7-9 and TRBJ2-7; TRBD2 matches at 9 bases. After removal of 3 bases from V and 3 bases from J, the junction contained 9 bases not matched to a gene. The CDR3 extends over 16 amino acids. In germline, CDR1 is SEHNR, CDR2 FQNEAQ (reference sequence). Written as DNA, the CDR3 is TGTGCCAGCAGCTTCGCTAGCGGGATGAAACTCTACGAGCAGTACTTC. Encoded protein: CASSFASGMKLYEQYF. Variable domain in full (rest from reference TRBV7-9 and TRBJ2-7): DTGVSQNPRHKITKRGQNVTFRCDPISEHNRLYWYRQTLGQGPEFLTYFQNEAQLEKSRLLSDRFSAERPKGSFSTLEIQRTEQGDSAMYLCASSFASGMKLYEQYFGPGTRLTVT.

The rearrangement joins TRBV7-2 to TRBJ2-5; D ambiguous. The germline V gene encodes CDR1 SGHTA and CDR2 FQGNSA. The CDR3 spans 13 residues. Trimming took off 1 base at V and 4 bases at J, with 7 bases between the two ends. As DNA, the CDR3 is TGTGCCAGCAGCTTAGGGGCAAGAGAGACCCAGTACTTC. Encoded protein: CASSLGARETQYF.

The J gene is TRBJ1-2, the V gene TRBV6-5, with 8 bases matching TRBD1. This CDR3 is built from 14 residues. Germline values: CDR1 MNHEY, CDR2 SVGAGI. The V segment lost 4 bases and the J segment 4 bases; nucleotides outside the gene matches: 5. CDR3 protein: CASSSGQGFYGYTF. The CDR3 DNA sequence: TGTGCCAGCAGTTCCGGACAGGGCTTCTATGGCTACACCTTC.

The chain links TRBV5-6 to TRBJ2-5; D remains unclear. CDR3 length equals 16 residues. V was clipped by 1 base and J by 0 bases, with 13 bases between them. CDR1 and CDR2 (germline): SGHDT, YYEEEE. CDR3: CASSLFPWSDQETQYF. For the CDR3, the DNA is TGTGCCAGCAGCTTGTTTCCGTGGAGTGACCAAGAGACCCAGTACTTC.